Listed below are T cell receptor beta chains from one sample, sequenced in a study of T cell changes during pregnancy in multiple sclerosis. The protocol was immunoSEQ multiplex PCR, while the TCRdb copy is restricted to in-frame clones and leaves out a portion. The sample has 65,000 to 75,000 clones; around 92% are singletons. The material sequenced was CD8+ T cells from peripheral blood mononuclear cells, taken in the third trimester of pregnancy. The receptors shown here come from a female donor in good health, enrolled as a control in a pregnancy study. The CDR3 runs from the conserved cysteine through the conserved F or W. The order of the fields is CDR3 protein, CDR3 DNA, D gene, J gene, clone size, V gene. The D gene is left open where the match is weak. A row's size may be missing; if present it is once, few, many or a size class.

CASGAGTGISYEQYF | TGCGCCAGCGGGGCCGGGACAGGGATATCCTACGAGCAGTACTTC | TRBD1 | TRBJ2-7 | - | TRBV10-1
CASSLRGSSYTEAFF | TGTGCCAGCAGCTTGCGGGGGAGCAGTTACACTGAAGCTTTCTTT | - | TRBJ1-1 | - | TRBV7-9
CASSLAVAGTGDYGYTF | TGTGCCAGCAGCTTGGCGGTGGCGGGGACAGGGGACTATGGCTACACCTTC | TRBD1 | TRBJ1-2 | - | TRBV5-4
CASSPGTDYGYTF | TGTGCCAGCTCACCGGGGACAGACTATGGCTACACCTTC | TRBD1 | TRBJ1-2 | - | TRBV18
CASSLGNTEAFF | TGTGCCAGCAGTCTAGGTAACACTGAAGCTTTCTTT | - | TRBJ1-1 | - | TRBV27
CASSQDRGTGTLYGYTF | TGCGCCAGCAGCCAAGATAGGGGAACCGGGACATTGTATGGCTACACCTTC | - | TRBJ1-2 | - | TRBV4-3
CASSFKLTASPLHF | TGTGCCAGCAGCTTTAAATTGACAGCTTCACCCCTCCACTTT | - | TRBJ1-6 | - | TRBV12-1
CASSYQGSGNTIYF | TGTGCCAGCAGTTACCAGGGATCTGGAAACACCATATATTTT | - | TRBJ1-3 | - | TRBV6-6
CASSLEVERGYEQYF | TGTGCCAGCAGCTTAGAGGTAGAAAGGGGCTACGAGCAGTACTTC | - | TRBJ2-7 | once | TRBV7-6
CASSYDSSYEQYF | TGTGCCAGCAGCTACGACAGCTCCTACGAGCAGTACTTC | - | TRBJ2-7 | few | TRBV7-8
CSVDAGSSETQYF | TGCAGCGTTGACGCAGGGTCGAGCGAGACCCAGTACTTC | - | TRBJ2-5 | - | TRBV29-1
CASSQSQGASGYTF | TGCGCCAGCAGCCAATCACAGGGGGCGAGTGGCTACACCTTC | TRBD1 | TRBJ1-2 | - | TRBV4-3
CAWSVLEGRSTDTQYF | TGTGCCTGGAGTGTACTTGAGGGTCGGAGCACAGATACGCAGTATTTT | - | TRBJ2-3 | once | TRBV30
CASSQDWAGSGNTIYF | TGCGCCAGCAGCCAAGACTGGGCTGGCTCTGGAAACACCATATATTTT | - | TRBJ1-3 | - | TRBV4-3
CASSVRGSWDDEQFF | TGTGCCAGCAGCGTAAGGGGGAGCTGGGACGATGAGCAGTTCTTC | - | TRBJ2-1 | - | TRBV9
CASSQGAQIANGYTF | TGCGCCAGCAGCCAAGGGGCCCAGATTGCGAATGGCTACACCTTC | - | TRBJ1-2 | - | TRBV4-1
CASSLGDRTKPYGYTF | TGTGCCAGCAGCTTAGGGGACAGGACAAAACCGTATGGCTACACCTTC | TRBD1 | TRBJ1-2 | few | TRBV7-9
CASSNDRVSGANVLTF | TGTGCCAGTAGTAATGACAGGGTCTCTGGGGCCAACGTCCTGACTTTC | TRBD1 | TRBJ2-6 | - | TRBV19
CASSFSSGERETQYF | TGTGCCAGCAGCTTCTCTAGCGGGGAGAGGGAGACCCAGTACTTC | TRBD2 | TRBJ2-5 | - | TRBV13
CASSVDRGNYGYTF | TGTGCCAGCAGCGTAGATCGGGGGAACTATGGCTACACCTTC | - | TRBJ1-2 | - | TRBV9
CAWSVGTGDQPQHF | TGTGCCTGGAGTGTAGGGACAGGGGATCAGCCCCAGCATTTT | TRBD1 | TRBJ1-5 | - | TRBV30
CASSQRTGGPHGTEAFF | TGTGCCAGTAGTCAGAGGACAGGGGGCCCCCACGGCACTGAAGCTTTCTTT | TRBD1 | TRBJ1-1 | once | TRBV19
CASRAPGGGSTYEQYF | TGTGCCAGCAGGGCACCAGGGGGCGGGTCGACCTACGAGCAGTACTTC | TRBD1 | TRBJ2-7 | once | TRBV2
CASSSTYEQYF | TGTGCCAGTAGTTCAACCTACGAGCAGTACTTC | - | TRBJ2-7 | - | TRBV19
CASSQDRSAGGISGANVLTF | TGCGCCAGCAGCCAAGATCGGTCCGCGGGGGGGATTTCTGGGGCCAACGTCCTGACTTTC | TRBD2 | TRBJ2-6 | - | TRBV4-3
CASSISTGLNTEAFF | TGTGCCAGTAGTATTTCGACAGGGCTGAACACTGAAGCTTTCTTT | TRBD1 | TRBJ1-1 | - | TRBV19
CASSMTGVGSNQPQHF | TGTGCCAGCAGCATGACAGGGGTAGGTAGCAATCAGCCCCAGCATTTT | TRBD1 | TRBJ1-5 | - | TRBV7-9
CASAGERGGGLNTEAFF | TGTGCCAGCGCCGGGGAGAGGGGGGGCGGACTGAACACTGAAGCTTTCTTT | - | TRBJ1-1 | few | TRBV5-6
CASSNVLVRGETQYF | TGTGCCAGCAGTAACGTCCTTGTCAGGGGAGAGACCCAGTACTTC | - | TRBJ2-5 | - | TRBV6-5
CASSQDQQGFPYEQYF | TGCGCCAGCAGCCAAGATCAACAGGGATTTCCCTACGAGCAGTACTTC | - | TRBJ2-7 | - | TRBV4-1
CASNVLAGLGADTQYF | TGTGCCAGCAACGTACTAGCGGGCCTCGGGGCAGATACGCAGTATTTT | TRBD2 | TRBJ2-3 | - | TRBV27
CSARTEYGYTF | TGCAGTGCGAGAACGGAGTATGGCTACACCTTC | - | TRBJ1-2 | - | TRBV20-1
CASSPSLTRDTGELFF | TGTGCTAGCAGCCCGTCCCTAACCCGGGACACCGGGGAGCTGTTTTTT | - | TRBJ2-2 | - | TRBV7-7
CASSSGTGYDGYTF | TGTGCCAGCAGTTCCGGGACAGGGTATGATGGCTACACCTTC | TRBD1 | TRBJ1-2 | - | TRBV6-5
CASSAQQGSGYTF | TGTGCCAGCAGTGCCCAACAGGGCTCTGGCTACACCTTC | - | TRBJ1-2 | - | TRBV6-5
CASSLSGAGNYGYTF | TGCGCCAGCAGCCTTTCGGGAGCCGGTAACTATGGCTACACCTTC | - | TRBJ1-2 | - | TRBV4-1
CASSGRDANTGELFF | TGTGCCAGCAGTGGGAGGGACGCAAACACCGGGGAGCTGTTTTTT | - | TRBJ2-2 | - | TRBV6-1
CASPIPQGPGYTF | TGTGCAAGTCCCATCCCACAGGGGCCTGGCTACACCTTC | - | TRBJ1-2 | - | TRBV12-2
CASSLTSGGTYEQYF | TGTGCCAGCAGTCTAACTAGCGGGGGGACCTACGAGCAGTACTTC | TRBD2 | TRBJ2-7 | - | TRBV6-5
CASSPRTSGGAEETQYF | TGTGCCAGCAGCCCGCGGACTAGCGGGGGGGCTGAGGAGACCCAGTACTTC | TRBD2 | TRBJ2-5 | - | TRBV7-6
CASSQEVTGGRYNEQFF | TGCGCCAGCAGCCAAGAAGTCACGGGGGGGCGTTACAATGAGCAGTTCTTC | TRBD2 | TRBJ2-1 | - | TRBV4-1
CASSPQQGITYEQYF | TGCGCCAGCAGCCCCCAACAGGGGATCACCTACGAGCAGTACTTC | TRBD1 | TRBJ2-7 | - | TRBV4-1
CASSLMKGRREDTEAFF | TGTGCCAGCAGCTTAATGAAGGGCCGCAGGGAGGACACTGAAGCTTTCTTT | - | TRBJ1-1 | - | TRBV7-9
CASSQAQGLYNEQFF | TGCGCCAGCAGCCAAGCACAGGGGCTATACAATGAGCAGTTCTTC | TRBD1 | TRBJ2-1 | once | TRBV4-3
CASSPHDSQGSGNTIYF | TGTGCCAGCAGCCCTCATGACAGTCAGGGCTCTGGAAACACCATATATTTT | - | TRBJ1-3 | - | TRBV5-6
CASSYSTGAYEQYF | TGTGCCAGCAGTTACTCGACAGGGGCCTACGAGCAGTACTTC | TRBD1 | TRBJ2-7 | - | TRBV6-5
CASSVTGTGGPEAFF | TGTGCCAGCAGCGTAACCGGGACAGGTGGGCCTGAAGCTTTCTTT | TRBD1 | TRBJ1-1 | - | TRBV9
CASSLASGGEMNEQFF | TGCGCCAGCAGCTTGGCTAGCGGGGGGGAAATGAATGAGCAGTTCTTC | TRBD2 | TRBJ2-1 | - | TRBV5-1
CASRDRDRGTEAFF | TGTGCCAGCCGGGACAGGGACAGGGGGACTGAAGCTTTCTTT | TRBD1 | TRBJ1-1 | - | TRBV5-4
CATSRRTGGIETQYF | TGTGCCACCAGCAGGCGGACAGGGGGCATTGAGACCCAGTACTTC | TRBD1 | TRBJ2-5 | - | TRBV15
CASSDRGTSWSGQFF | TGTGCCAGCAGCGATCGGGGAACTAGCTGGTCTGGGCAGTTCTTC | - | TRBJ2-1 | - | TRBV5-6